This T cell receptor (beta chain) comes out of a study of blood T cell repertoires in COVID-19. The CDR3 is 14 amino acids. The germline V gene has CDR1 LNHDA and CDR2 SQIVND (reference sequence). The ends lost 10 bases at V and 0 bases at J; junction bases unmatched: 8. Sequencing was performed with immunoSEQ multiplex PCR; in TCRdb, only in-frame clones are kept and a portion is missing. The sample holds some 250,000 clones; approximately 85% are singletons and the top ten take approximately 2%. Enrollees, about 18 to 89 years old, lived in 24 US areas. Participants' own reports of clinical history determined their cohort assignment.

What was sequenced was PBMCs or T cells enriched from blood (not recorded which). The V gene is TRBV19, the J gene TRBJ2-7; 8 nucleotides line up with TRBD2. The TCR sequence derives from a woman aged 45 to 65 who had recovered from COVID-19. The CDR3 nucleotides read TGTGCCACCAAGGTAGCGGGAAGCTCCTACGAGCAGTACTTC. Translated: CATKVAGSSYEQYF.